This T cell receptor beta chain was found in a study of CD4 T cells in relation to SARS-CoV-2 and coronaviruses. As for the study in general: Negative control cultures got HIV-1 Nef peptides or no peptide.

Unexposed donor CD4+ T cells date from about 2010-2019, before the COVID-19 pandemic. After roughly ten days of culture, CD4+ T cells were isolated. For this clone: Its antigen is still unknown.

The V end lost 7 bases, the J end lost 2 bases, and 9 bases lay between the germline ends. The CDR3 consists of 14 residues. Germline V gives CDR1 MNHEY, CDR2 SMNVEV (reference sequence). Study conclusions and caveats: Approximately 65% of donors had memory CD4+ clonotypes crossrecognizing SARS-CoV-2 and common cold coronavirus spike.

Clones were sequenced by immunoSEQ multiplex PCR, and TCRdb holds only the in-frame ones, with some missing. The data contain about 15,000 clones, over 80% of them singletons. V usage is TRBV27 and J usage is TRBJ2-6; D is possibly TRBD1 (5 bases). The sample comprised CD4+ T cells from PBMCs, cultured in vitro. The clonotype comes from a human donor in good health. CDR3: CASTSTAGANVLTF. For the CDR3, the DNA is TGTGCCAGCACCTCGACAGCTGGGGCCAACGTCCTGACTTTC.